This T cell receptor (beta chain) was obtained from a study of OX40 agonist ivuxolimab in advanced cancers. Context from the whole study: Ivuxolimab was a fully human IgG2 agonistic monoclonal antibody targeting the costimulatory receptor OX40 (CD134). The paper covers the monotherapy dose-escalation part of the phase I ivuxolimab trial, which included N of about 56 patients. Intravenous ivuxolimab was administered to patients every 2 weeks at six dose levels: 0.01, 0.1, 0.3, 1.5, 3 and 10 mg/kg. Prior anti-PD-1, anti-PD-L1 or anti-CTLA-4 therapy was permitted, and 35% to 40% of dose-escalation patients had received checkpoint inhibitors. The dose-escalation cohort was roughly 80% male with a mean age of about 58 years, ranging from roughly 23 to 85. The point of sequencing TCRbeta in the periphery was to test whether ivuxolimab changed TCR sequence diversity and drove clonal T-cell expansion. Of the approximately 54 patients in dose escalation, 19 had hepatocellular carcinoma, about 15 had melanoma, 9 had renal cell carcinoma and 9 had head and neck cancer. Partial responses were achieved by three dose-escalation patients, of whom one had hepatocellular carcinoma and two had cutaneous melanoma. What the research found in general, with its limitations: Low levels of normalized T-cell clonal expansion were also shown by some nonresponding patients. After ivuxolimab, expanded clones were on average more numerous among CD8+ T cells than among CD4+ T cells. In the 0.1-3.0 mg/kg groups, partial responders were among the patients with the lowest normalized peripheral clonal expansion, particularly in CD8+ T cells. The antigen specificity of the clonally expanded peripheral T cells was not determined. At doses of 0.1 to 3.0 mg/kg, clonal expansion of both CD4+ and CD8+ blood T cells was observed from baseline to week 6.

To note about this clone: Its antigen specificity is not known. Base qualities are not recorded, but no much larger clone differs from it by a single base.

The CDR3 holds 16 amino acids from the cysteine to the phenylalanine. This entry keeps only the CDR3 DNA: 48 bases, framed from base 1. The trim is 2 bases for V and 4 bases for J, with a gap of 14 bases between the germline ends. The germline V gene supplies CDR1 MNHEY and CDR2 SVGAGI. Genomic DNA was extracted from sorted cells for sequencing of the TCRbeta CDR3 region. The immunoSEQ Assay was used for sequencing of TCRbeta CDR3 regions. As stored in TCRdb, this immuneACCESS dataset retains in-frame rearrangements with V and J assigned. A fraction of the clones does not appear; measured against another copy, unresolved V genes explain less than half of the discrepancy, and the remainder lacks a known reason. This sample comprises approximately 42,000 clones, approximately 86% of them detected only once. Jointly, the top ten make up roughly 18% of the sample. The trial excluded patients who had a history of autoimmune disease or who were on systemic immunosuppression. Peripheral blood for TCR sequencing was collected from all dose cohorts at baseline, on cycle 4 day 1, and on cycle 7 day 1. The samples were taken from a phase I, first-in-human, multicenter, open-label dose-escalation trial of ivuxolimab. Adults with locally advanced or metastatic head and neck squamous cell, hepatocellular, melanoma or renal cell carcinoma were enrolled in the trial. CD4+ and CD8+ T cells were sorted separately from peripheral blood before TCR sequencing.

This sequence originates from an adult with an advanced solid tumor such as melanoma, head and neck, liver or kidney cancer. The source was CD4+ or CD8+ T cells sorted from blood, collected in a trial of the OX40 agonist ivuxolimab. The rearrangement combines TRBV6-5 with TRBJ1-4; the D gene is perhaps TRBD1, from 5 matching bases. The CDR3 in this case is CASSYPPGGVNEKLFF. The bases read TGTGCCAGCAGTTACCCCCCGGGGGGAGTTAATGAAAAACTGTTTTTT.